This T cell receptor (beta chain) came from a study of shared clonotypes between healthy human individuals. As processed by the authors: ImmunoSEQ yielded junction-only sequences lacking quality scores, so filtering differed. Method: immunoSEQ multiplex PCR; TCRdb's copy keeps in-frame clones and lacks some. V and J calls and clone size are copied from that table; D and trimming were computed from the DNA. The sample carries about 610,000 clones, approximately 96% recorded once. Comments on this clone: Its antigen is undetermined.

The germline gives CDR1 SEHNR, CDR2 FQNEAQ (reference sequence). The V gene lost 7 bases and the J gene lost 5 bases, with 15 bases spanning the gap. This CDR3 contains 13 residues. Overall study results and limits: Expectations were that clonotype sharing among donors would be affected by sequencing depth. The study generally estimated greater richness for naive than memory subsets.

Positively selected for CCR7, the CD45RO-negative cells used as naive CD8 cells excluded terminally differentiated effector memory CD45RA+ cells. The sample was naive CD8+ T cells sorted from blood. The clonotype originates from a woman between 25 and 40 years old in good health. The gene calls are TRBV7-9 and TRBJ2-7, with a weak D call TRBD2 (6 bases). CDR3 sequence: CASNPSVWDEQYF. DNA of the CDR3: TGTGCCAGCAACCCTAGCGTGTGGGACGAGCAGTACTTC.